The clone carrying this T cell receptor beta chain was observed a single time. Germline CDR1 and CDR2: SGHKS and YYEKEE (reference sequence). Trimming pared 1 base from V and 8 bases from J, leaving 9 bases between. There are 13 residues in the CDR3. This sample was taken from a study of blood T cell repertoires in COVID-19. Study summary: The cDNA or gDNA used as material had been derived from T cells, B-cell-depleted T cells, or PBMCs.

Profiling relied on immunoSEQ multiplex PCR, and the TCRdb table lists in-frame clones only, not all of them. Among some 120,000 clones listed, around 90% were seen once. V gene TRBV5-5 combines with J gene TRBJ1-4, with D hard to call. The specimen was peripheral blood. This TCR derives from a man aged 45-65 years with COVID-19, enrolled during active disease. The CDR3 DNA reads TGTGCCAGCAGCTTGACGGGAATGGAAAAACTGTTTTTT. Its translation is CASSLTGMEKLFF. The variable domain in full, completed from reference TRBV5-5 and TRBJ1-4, reads DAGVTQSPTHLIKTRGQQVTLRCSPISGHKSVSWYQQVLGQGPQFIFQYYEKEERGRGNFPDRFSARQFPNYSSELNVNALLLGDSALYLCASSLTGMEKLFFGSGTQLSVL.